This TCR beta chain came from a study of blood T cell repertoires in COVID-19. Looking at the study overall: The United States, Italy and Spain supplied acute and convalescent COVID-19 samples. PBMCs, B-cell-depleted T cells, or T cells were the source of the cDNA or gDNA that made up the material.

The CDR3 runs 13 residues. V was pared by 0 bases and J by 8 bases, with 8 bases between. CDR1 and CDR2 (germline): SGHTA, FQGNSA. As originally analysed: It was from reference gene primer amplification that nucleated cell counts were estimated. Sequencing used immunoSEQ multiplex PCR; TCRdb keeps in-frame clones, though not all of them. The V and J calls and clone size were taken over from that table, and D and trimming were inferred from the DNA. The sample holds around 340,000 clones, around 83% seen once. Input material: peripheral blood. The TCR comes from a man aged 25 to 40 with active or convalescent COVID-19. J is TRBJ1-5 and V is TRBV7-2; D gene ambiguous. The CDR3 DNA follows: TGTGCCAGCAGCTTAGCGCTAATGGAGCCCCAGCATTTT. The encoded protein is CASSLALMEPQHF.